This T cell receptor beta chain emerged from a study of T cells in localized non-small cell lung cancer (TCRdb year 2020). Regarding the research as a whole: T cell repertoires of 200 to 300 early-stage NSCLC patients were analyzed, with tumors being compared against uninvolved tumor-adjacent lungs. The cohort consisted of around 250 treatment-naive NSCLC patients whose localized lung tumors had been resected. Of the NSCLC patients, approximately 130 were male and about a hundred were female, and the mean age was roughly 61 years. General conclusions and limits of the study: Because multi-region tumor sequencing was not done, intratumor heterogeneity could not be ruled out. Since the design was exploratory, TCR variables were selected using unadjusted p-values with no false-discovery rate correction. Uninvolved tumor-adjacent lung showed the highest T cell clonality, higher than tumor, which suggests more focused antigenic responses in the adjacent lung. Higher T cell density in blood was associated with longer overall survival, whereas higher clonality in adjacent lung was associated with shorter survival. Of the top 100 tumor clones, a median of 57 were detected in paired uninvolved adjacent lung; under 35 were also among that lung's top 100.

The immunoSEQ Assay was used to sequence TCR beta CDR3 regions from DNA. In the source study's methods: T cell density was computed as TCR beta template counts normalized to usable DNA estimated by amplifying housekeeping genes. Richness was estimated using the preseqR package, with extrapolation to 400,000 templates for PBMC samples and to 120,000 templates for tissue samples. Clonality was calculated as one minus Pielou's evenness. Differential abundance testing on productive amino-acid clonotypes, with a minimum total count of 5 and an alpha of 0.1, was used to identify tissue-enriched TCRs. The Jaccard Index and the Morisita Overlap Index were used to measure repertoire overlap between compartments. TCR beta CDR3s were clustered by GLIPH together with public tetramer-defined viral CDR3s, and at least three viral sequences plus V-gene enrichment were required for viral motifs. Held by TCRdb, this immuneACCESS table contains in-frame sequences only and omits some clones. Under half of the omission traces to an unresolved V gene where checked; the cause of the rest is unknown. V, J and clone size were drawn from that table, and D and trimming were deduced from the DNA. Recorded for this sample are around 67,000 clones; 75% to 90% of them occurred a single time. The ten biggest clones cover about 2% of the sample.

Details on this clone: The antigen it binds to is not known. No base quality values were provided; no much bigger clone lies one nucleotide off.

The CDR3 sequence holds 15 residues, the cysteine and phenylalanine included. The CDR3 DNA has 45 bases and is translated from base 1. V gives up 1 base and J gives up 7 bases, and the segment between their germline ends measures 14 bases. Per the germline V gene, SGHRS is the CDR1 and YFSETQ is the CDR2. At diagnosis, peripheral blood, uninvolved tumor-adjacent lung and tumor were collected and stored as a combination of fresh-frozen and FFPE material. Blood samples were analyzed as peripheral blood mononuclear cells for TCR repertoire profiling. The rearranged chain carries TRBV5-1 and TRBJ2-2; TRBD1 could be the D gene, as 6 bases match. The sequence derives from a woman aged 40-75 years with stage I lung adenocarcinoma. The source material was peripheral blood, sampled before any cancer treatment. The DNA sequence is TGCGCCAGCAGCTTGTTACCCAGGGGAGACGGGGAGCTGTTTTTT. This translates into CASSLLPRGDGELFF.